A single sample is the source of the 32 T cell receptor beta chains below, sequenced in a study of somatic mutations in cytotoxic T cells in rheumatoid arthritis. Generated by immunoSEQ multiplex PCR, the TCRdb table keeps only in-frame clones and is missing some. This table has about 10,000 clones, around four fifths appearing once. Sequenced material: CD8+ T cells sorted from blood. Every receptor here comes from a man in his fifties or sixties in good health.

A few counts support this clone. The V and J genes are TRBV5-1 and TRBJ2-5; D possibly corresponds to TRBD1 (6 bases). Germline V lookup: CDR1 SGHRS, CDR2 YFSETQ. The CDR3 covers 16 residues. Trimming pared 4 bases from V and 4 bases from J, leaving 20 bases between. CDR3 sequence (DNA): TGCGCCAGCAGCGCGGACAGCCGGGGAATTGCAGAGACCCAGTACTTC. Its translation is CASSADSRGIAETQYF.

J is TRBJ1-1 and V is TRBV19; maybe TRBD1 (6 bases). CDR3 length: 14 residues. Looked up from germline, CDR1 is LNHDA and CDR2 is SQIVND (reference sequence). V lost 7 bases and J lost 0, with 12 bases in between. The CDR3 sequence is CASNYGGMNTEAFF. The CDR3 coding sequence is TGTGCCAGTAACTATGGGGGCATGAACACTGAAGCTTTCTTT.

CDR3 in amino acids: CASSSRDRVHEQYF. As DNA, the CDR3 is TGTGCCAGCAGCTCCCGGGACAGGGTACACGAGCAGTACTTC. J is TRBJ2-7 and V is TRBV11-2, with 9 bases identical to TRBD1. CDR1 is SGHAT and CDR2 is FQNNGV in the germline V gene. The CDR3 is made up of 14 amino acids. Trimming removed 4 bases from V and 5 bases from J; junction bases left unmatched: 6.

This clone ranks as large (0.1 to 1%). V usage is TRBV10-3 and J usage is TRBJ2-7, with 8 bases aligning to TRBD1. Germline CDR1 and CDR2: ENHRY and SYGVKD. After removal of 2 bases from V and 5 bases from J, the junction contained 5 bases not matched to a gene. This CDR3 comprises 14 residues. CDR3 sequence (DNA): TGTGCCATCAGTGAGGCGGACAGGGCGCACGAGCAGTACTTC. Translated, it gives CAISEADRAHEQYF.

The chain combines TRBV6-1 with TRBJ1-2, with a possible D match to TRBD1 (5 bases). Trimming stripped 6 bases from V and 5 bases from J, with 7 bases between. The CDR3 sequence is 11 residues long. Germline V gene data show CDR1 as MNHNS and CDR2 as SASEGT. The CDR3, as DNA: TGTGCCAGCAGCTCAGGGTATGGCTACACCTTC. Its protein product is CASSSGYGYTF.

DNA for the CDR3: TGTGCCAGCTCACCCACCGGGACTAGCCCCGGAACGCAGTATTTT. Translating gives CASSPTGTSPGTQYF. This chain joins TRBV18 and TRBJ2-3, with 9 nucleotides matching TRBD2. J gave up 9 bases and V 3 bases, and 10 bases lay outside the gene matches. The CDR3 consists of 15 residues. Per the germline V gene, CDR1 is KGHSH and CDR2 is LQKENI. The complete variable domain, with remaining parts taken from reference TRBV18 and TRBJ2-3, reads NAGVMQNPRHLVRRRGQEARLRCSPMKGHSHVYWYRQLPEEGLKFMVYLQKENIIDESGMPKERFSAEFPKEGPSILRIQQVVRGDSAAYFCASSPTGTSPGTQYFGPGTRLTVL.

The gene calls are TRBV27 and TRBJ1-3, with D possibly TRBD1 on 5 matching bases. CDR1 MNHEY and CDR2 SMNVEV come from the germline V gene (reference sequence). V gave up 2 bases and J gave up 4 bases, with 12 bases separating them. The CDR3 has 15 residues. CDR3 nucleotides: TGTGCCAGCAGTTTAACATCAGGGTTGGGAAACACCATATATTTT. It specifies CASSLTSGLGNTIYF.

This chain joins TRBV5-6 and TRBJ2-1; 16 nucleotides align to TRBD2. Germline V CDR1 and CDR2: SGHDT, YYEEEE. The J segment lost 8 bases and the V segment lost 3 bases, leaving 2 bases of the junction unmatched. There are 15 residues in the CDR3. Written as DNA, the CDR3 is TGTGCCAGCAGCTGGGGACTAGCGGGAGGGCATGAGCAGTTCTTC. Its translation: CASSWGLAGGHEQFF. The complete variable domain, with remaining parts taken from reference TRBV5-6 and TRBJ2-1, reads DAGVTQSPTHLIKTRGQQVTLRCSPKSGHDTVSWYQQALGQGPQFIFQYYEEEERQRGNFPDRFSGHQFPNYSSELNVNALLLGDSALYLCASSWGLAGGHEQFFGPGTRLTVL.

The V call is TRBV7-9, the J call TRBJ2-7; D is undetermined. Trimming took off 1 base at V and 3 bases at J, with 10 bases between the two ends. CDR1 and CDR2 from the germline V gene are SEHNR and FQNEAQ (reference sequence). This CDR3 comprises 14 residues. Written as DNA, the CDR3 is TGTGCCAGCAGCTTAGGCGGAGCCCGCTACGAGCAGTACTTC. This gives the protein CASSLGGARYEQYF.

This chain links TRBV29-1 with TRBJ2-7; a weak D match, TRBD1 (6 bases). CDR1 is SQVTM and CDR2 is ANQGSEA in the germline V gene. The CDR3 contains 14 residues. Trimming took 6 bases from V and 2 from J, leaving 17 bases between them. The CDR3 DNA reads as TGCAGCGTGAAGGAGAGGGACAAGCCCTACGAGCAGTACTTC. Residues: CSVKERDKPYEQYF.

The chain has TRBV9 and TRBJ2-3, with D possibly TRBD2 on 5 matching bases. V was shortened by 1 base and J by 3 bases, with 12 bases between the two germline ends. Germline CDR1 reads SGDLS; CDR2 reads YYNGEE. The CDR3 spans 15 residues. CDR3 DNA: TGTGCCAGCAGCGTATACGGGAAGGTGACAGATACGCAGTATTTT. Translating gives CASSVYGKVTDTQYF.

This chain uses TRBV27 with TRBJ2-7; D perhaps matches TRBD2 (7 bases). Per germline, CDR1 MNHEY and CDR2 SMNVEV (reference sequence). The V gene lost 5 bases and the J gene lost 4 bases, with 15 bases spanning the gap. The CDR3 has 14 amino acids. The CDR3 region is CASSPRGAGYEQYF. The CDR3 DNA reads TGTGCCAGCAGTCCCCGGGGGGCCGGTTACGAGCAGTACTTC.

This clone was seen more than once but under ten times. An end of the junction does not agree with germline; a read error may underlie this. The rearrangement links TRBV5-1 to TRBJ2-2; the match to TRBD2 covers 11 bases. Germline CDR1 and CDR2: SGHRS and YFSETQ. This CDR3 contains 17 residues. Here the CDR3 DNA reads TGCGCCAGCAGCCTCACCGGGACTAGCGGATCGTCTCGGGGAGCTGTTTTT. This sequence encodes CASSLTGTSGSSRGAVF.

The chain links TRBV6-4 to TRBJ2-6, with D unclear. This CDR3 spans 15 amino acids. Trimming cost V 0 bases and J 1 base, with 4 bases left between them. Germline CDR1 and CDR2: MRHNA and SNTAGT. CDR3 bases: TGTGCCAGCAGTGACTCACAGTCTGGGGCCAACGTCCTGACTTTC. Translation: CASSDSQSGANVLTF.

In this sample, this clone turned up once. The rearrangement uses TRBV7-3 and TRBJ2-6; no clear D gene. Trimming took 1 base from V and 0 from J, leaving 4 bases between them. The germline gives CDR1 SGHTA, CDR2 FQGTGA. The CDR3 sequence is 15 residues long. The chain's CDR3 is CASSLRGSGANVLTF. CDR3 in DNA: TGTGCCAGCAGCTTAAGAGGCTCTGGGGCCAACGTCCTGACTTTC.

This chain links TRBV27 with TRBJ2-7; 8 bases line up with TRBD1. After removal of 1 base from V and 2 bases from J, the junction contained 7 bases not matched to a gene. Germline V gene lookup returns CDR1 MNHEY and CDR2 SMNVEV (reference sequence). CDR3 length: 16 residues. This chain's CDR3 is CASSLWDGQGPYEQYF. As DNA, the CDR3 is TGTGCCAGCAGTTTATGGGACGGACAGGGACCCTACGAGCAGTACTTC.

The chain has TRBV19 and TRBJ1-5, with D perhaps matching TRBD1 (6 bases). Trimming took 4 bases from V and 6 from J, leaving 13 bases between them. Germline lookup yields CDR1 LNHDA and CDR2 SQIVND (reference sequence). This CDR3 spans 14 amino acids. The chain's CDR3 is CASSTRTVGQPQHF. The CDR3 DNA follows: TGTGCCAGTAGTACCCGGACAGTCGGTCAGCCCCAGCATTTT.

This CDR3 is CASSFRGRSYEQYF. CDR3 DNA: TGTGCCAGCAGCTTTAGGGGCCGCTCCTACGAGCAGTACTTC. V usage is TRBV7-8 and J usage is TRBJ2-7, with D perhaps matching TRBD1 (5 bases). V shed 3 bases and J shed 0 bases, with 9 bases lying between them. The germline V gene has CDR1 SGHVS and CDR2 FQNEAQ. The CDR3 has 14 residues.

CDR3 residues: CASSLPTPETQYF. CDR3 DNA sequence: TGTGCCAGTAGTCTACCCACCCCAGAGACCCAGTACTTC. This chain connects TRBV19 to TRBJ2-5; no firm D call. The V end was cut by 5 bases, the J end by 4 bases, with 11 bases between. The CDR3 totals 13 residues. CDR1 LNHDA and CDR2 SQIVND come from the germline V gene (reference sequence).

The CDR3 region is CASSSAGENTEAFF. CDR3 bases: TGCGCCAGCAGCTCGGCCGGGGAGAACACTGAAGCTTTCTTT. The chain couples TRBV5-1 to TRBJ1-1; unclear D gene. CDR1 and CDR2 (germline): SGHRS, YFSETQ. The V and J ends lost 3 bases and 1 base respectively, with 10 bases between them. The CDR3 spans 14 residues.

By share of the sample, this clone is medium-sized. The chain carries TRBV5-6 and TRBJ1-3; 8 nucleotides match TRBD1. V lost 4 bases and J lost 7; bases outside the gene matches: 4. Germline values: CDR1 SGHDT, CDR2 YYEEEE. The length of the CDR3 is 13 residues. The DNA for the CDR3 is TGTGCCAGCAGCCAGGACAGGGTGAACACCATATATTTT. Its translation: CASSQDRVNTIYF.

The CDR3 region has the DNA TGTGCCAGCAGGAATCACCGGGACAACCACGAGCAGTACTTC. Its translation is CASRNHRDNHEQYF. The chain has TRBV7-3 and TRBJ2-5; tentatively, D is TRBD1 (6 bases). The J call may be wrong; the DNA end is better matched by TRBJ2-7. The length of the CDR3 is 14 residues. Germline assignment: CDR1 SGHTA and CDR2 FQGTGA.

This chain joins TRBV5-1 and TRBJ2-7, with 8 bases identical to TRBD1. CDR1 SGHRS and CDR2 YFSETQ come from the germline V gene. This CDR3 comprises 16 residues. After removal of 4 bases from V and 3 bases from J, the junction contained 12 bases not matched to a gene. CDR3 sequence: CASSAGQELQYYEQYF. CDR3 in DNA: TGCGCCAGCAGCGCGGGACAGGAGCTGCAATACTACGAGCAGTACTTC.

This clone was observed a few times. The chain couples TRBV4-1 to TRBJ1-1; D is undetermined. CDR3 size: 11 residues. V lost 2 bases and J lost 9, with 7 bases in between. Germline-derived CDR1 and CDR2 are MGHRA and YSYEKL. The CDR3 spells CASSQSSKAFF. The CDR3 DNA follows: TGCGCCAGCAGCCAATCATCCAAAGCTTTCTTT.

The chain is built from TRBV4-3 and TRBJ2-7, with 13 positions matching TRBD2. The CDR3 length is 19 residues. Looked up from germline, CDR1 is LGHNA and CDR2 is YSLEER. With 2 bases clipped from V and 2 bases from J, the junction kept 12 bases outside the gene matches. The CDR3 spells CASSQLLRTSGGHTYEQYF. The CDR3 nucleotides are TGCGCCAGCAGCCAATTACTCCGGACTAGCGGGGGTCATACCTACGAGCAGTACTTC.

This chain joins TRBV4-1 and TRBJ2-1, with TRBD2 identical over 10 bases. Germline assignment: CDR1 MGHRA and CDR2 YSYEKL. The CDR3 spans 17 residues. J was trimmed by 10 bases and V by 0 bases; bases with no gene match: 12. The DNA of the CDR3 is TGCGCCAGCAGCCAAGAACCTAGCGGGGGACCCTTCGGGGAGCAGTTCTTC. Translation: CASSQEPSGGPFGEQFF.

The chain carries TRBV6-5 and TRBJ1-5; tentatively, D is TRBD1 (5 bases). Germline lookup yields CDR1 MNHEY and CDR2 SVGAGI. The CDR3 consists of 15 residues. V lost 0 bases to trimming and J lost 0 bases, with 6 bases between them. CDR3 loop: CASSYSGVSNQPQHF. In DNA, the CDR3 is TGTGCCAGCAGTTACTCAGGGGTTAGCAATCAGCCCCAGCATTTT.

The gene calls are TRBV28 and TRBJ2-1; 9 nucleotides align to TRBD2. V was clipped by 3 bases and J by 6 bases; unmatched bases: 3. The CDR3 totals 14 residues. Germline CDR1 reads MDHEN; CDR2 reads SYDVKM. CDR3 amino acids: CASSFSGGVNEQFF. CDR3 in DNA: TGTGCCAGCAGTTTTAGCGGGGGTGTCAATGAGCAGTTCTTC. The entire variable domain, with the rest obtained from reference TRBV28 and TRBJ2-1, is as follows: DVKVTQSSRYLVKRTGEKVFLECVQDMDHENMFWYRQDPGLGLRLIYFSYDVKMKEKGDIPEGYSVSREKKERFSLILESASTNQTSMYLCASSFSGGVNEQFFGPGTRLTVL.

The CDR3 coding sequence is TGTGCCAGTAGCATACAGGGAAGGGGTCAGCCCCAGCATTTT. Translation gives CASSIQGRGQPQHF. The V gene is TRBV19, the J gene TRBJ1-5, with D maybe TRBD1 (6 bases). This CDR3 region has 14 residues. V lost 6 bases and J 6 bases, leaving 15 bases between the germline ends. Germline V gene lookup returns CDR1 LNHDA and CDR2 SQIVND (reference sequence).

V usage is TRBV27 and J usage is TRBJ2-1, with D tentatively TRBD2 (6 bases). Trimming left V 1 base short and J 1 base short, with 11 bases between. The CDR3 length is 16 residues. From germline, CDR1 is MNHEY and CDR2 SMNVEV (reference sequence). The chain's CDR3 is CASSLWLGGSYNEQFF. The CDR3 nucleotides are TGTGCCAGCAGTTTATGGCTCGGGGGATCCTACAATGAGCAGTTCTTC.

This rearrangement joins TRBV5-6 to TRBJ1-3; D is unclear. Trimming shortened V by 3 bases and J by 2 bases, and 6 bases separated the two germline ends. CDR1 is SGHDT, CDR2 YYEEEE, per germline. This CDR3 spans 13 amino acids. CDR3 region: CASSSWPGNTIYF. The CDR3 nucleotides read TGTGCCAGCAGCTCCTGGCCTGGAAACACCATATATTTT.

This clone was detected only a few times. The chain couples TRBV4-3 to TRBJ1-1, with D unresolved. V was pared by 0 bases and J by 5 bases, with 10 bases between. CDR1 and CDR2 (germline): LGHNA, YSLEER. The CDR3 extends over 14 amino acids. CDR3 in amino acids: CASSQEEGTTEAFF. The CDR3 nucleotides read TGCGCCAGCAGCCAAGAGGAGGGTACGACTGAAGCTTTCTTT.